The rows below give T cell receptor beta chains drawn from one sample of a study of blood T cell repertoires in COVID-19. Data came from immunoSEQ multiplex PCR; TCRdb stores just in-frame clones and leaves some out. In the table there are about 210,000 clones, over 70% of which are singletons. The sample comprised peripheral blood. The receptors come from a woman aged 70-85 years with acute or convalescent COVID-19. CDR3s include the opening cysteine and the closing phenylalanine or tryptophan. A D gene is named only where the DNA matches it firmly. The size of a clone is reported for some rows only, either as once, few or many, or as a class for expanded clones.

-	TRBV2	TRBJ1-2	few	CASSGAGGNGYTF	TGTGCCAGCAGCGGGGCCGGGGGGAATGGCTACACCTTC
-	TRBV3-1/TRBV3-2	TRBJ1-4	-	CASSREWDTPNEKLFF	TGTGCCAGCAGTCGAGAATGGGACACTCCTAATGAAAAACTGTTTTTT
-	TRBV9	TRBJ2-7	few	CASSPSSYEQYF	TGTGCCAGCAGCCCTAGCTCCTACGAGCAGTACTTC
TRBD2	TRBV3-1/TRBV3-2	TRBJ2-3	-	CASSSRLAGGRDTQYF	TGTGCCAGCAGCTCGCGACTAGCGGGGGGACGAGATACGCAGTATTTT
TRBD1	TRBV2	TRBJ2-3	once	CASSWDRGTDTQYF	TGTGCCAGCAGTTGGGACAGGGGCACAGATACGCAGTATTTT
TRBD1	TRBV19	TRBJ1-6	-	CASSIEGDRGTYNSPLHF	TGTGCCAGTAGTATTGAAGGGGACAGGGGAACTTATAATTCACCCCTCCACTTT
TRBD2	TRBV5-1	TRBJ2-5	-	CASSPLAGGRETQYF	TGCGCCAGCAGCCCTCTAGCGGGGGGTCGAGAGACCCAGTACTTC
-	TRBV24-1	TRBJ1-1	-	CATRSGSNTEAFF	TGTGCCACCAGATCGGGGTCGAACACTGAAGCTTTCTTT
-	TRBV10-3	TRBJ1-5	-	CAVKSGNSNQPQHF	TGTGCCGTCAAGTCAGGGAATAGCAATCAGCCCCAGCATTTT
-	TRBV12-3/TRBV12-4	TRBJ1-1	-	CASRRIGTEAFF	TGTGCCAGCCGGAGAATAGGCACTGAAGCTTTCTTT
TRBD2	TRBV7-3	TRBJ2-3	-	CASSSGLAGATDTQYF	TGTGCCAGCAGCTCGGGACTAGCGGGGGCAACAGATACGCAGTATTTT
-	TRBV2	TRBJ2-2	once	CASSELSGELFF	TGTGCCAGCAGTGAACTGAGCGGGGAGCTGTTTTTT
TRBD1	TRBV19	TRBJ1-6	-	CARDRGRSSPLHF	TGTGCCAGGGACAGGGGGCGTTCTTCACCCCTCCACTTT
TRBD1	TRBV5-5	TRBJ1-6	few	CASSPIDRADNSPLHF	TGTGCCAGCAGCCCCATAGACAGGGCCGATAATTCACCCCTCCACTTT
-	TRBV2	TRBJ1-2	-	CASSEIGGGAEGYTF	TGTGCCAGCAGTGAAATAGGTGGGGGGGCGGAAGGCTACACCTTC
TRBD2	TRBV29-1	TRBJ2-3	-	CSVGLAGADTQYF	TGCAGCGTCGGACTAGCGGGGGCAGATACGCAGTATTTT
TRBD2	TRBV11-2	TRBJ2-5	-	CASSLGGGGETQYF	TGTGCCAGCAGCTTAGGTGGGGGGGGAGAGACCCAGTACTTC
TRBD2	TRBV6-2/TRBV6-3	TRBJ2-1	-	CASSKTSGGLSSYNEQFF	TGTGCCAGCAGTAAGACTAGCGGGGGCCTTAGCTCCTACAATGAGCAGTTCTTC